This TCR beta chain is from a study of cytotoxic CD8 clonotypes in ibrutinib-treated CLL. On the study more broadly: After median approximately 74 months, approximately 15 stayed in remission, some 12 progressed; responses roughly 25 partial, 2 complete.

The study, taken as a whole, reports: Stable or contracted on treatment, public clonotypes were also uncommon. Patients showed higher baseline clonality than age-matched healthy donors, and it tracked circulating CD8+ T-cell counts.

Sequencing used immunoSEQ multiplex PCR; TCRdb keeps in-frame clones, though not all of them. The sample shows 100,000 to 150,000 clones, 80% to 90% of them seen only once. Germline V gives CDR1 SGHNT, CDR2 YYREEE (reference sequence). The CDR3 consists of 16 residues. V was pared by 3 bases and J by 2 bases, with 3 bases of the junction left unmatched. For this clone: Its antigen is still unknown.

V and J are TRBV5-4 and TRBJ2-3; 13 nucleotides match TRBD2. The TCR sequence derives from a human donor with chronic lymphocytic leukemia. Specimen: PBMCs, collected after 24 months of ibrutinib treatment. The CDR3 spells CASSWGLAGTTDTQYF. The CDR3 DNA is TGTGCCAGCAGCTGGGGACTAGCGGGAACCACAGATACGCAGTATTTT.